These 25 T cell receptor beta chains were all obtained from the same sample, sequenced in a study of T cell repertoires in cytomegalovirus infection. TCRdb analysed the reads with MiXCR anew, one entry per CDR3 protein. The sample shows about 150,000 distinct CDR3 sequences, 20% to 30% of them seen only once. The sample taken for sequencing was PBMCs. These receptors all come from a human donor in good health (CMV status not recorded). Some clones in this sample may be carry-over from other donors' samples.

This clonotype was observed a handful of times. The genes are TRBV6-2 or TRBV6-3 and TRBJ2-3; D tentatively fits TRBD1 or TRBD2 (6 bases each). This CDR3 is built from 18 residues. Trimming removed 7 bases from V and 3 bases from J, with 26 bases in between. CDR1 and CDR2 (germline): MNHEY, SVGEGT. CDR3 in amino acids: CASNPRGPGAKRTDTQYF. In DNA, the CDR3 is TGTGCCAGCAACCCCAGGGGTCCGGGGGCGAAGAGAACAGATACGCAGTATTTT.

This sequence joins TRBV12-3 or TRBV12-4 and TRBJ2-7; D is perhaps TRBD2 (5 bases). The CDR3 has 13 residues. The germline V and J ends were trimmed by 3 bases and 6 bases, with 12 bases remaining between them. This CDR3 is CASSFESAGEQYF. In DNA, the CDR3 is TGTGCCAGCAGTTTTGAATCTGCGGGCGAGCAGTACTTC.

This clonotype appeared a few times. This chain joins TRBV27 and TRBJ1-1; no clear D. Germline V gene sequence: CDR1 MNHEY, CDR2 SMNVEV (reference sequence). The CDR3 runs 13 residues. The V and J ends lost 2 bases and 5 bases respectively, with 9 bases between them. In DNA form, the CDR3 reads TGTGCCAGCAGTTTACGGACGGCTACTGAAGCTTTCTTT. It specifies CASSLRTATEAFF.

This clonotype was counted ten times or more. The CDR3 coding sequence is TGTGCCAGCATCACGACAGGGGGGCCCCTCACCGGGGAGCTGTTTTTT. This translates into CASITTGGPLTGELFF. The rearrangement links TRBV7-8 to TRBJ2-2; 9 bases align to TRBD1. CDR1 and CDR2 (germline): SGHVS, FQNEAQ. The V and J ends lost 7 bases and 4 bases, in that order; junction bases with no gene match: 10. The CDR3 has 16 amino acids.

This clonotype was seen more than once but under ten times. As DNA, the CDR3 is TGTGCCAGCAGCATAAGCTCCTACGAGCAGTACTTC. Protein sequence: CASSISSYEQYF. This chain links TRBV7-2 with TRBJ2-7, with no clear D. The CDR3 covers 12 residues. The V gene lost 5 bases and the J gene lost 0 bases, with 5 bases spanning the gap. CDR1 is SGHTA, CDR2 FQGNSA, per germline.

The chain couples TRBV24-1 to TRBJ2-3; weak D call: TRBD1 (6 bases). Germline V gene sequence: CDR1 KGHDR, CDR2 SFDVKD. This CDR3 comprises 14 residues. With 4 bases removed from V and 8 bases from J, the gap between germline ends came to 15 bases. The CDR3 spells CATSDIQGYGTQYF. The DNA for the CDR3 is TGTGCCACCAGTGACATACAGGGATATGGTACGCAGTATTTT.

Ten or more counts support this clonotype. In nucleotides, the CDR3 is TGTGCCAGCAGCTTAGGGTCCAGGACTGGGGGCTACACCTTC. Translating it yields CASSLGSRTGGYTF. The rearrangement uses TRBV7-2 and TRBJ1-2; the D is unclear. This CDR3 spans 14 amino acids. V was shortened by 1 base and J by 8 bases, with 14 bases between the two germline ends. CDR1 and CDR2 (germline): SGHTA, FQGNSA.

CDR3 residues: CSAGPETGGIFEQFF. DNA for the CDR3: TGCAGTGCAGGCCCAGAGACAGGGGGAATCTTTGAGCAGTTCTTC. The chain employs TRBV20-1 and TRBJ2-1, with 9 bases aligning to TRBD1. V lost 6 bases and J lost 9; bases outside the gene matches: 15. The CDR3 loop spans 15 amino acids. Germline CDR1 is DFQATT and CDR2 is SNEGSKA (reference sequence).

This chain connects TRBV20-1 to TRBJ1-1; 7 bases agree with TRBD1. Germline V gives CDR1 DFQATT, CDR2 SNEGSKA (reference sequence). The CDR3 covers 13 residues. V shed 1 base, J shed 7 bases, and the junction held 6 bases outside the gene matches. The CDR3 loop reads CSARVGGQIEAFF. In DNA, the CDR3 is TGCAGTGCTAGAGTAGGGGGACAGATTGAAGCTTTCTTT.

The chain links TRBV4-3 to TRBJ2-7, with 11 bases identical to TRBD1. Germline V gene data show CDR1 as LGHNA and CDR2 as YSLEER. J lost 1 base, V lost 3 bases, and 2 bases had no gene match. The CDR3 contains 15 residues. The CDR3 nucleotides read TGCGCCAGCAGCCAGGGGACAGGGGGATCCTACGAGCAGTACTTC. The encoded protein is CASSQGTGGSYEQYF.

This chain connects TRBV5-6 to TRBJ1-5; the match to TRBD1 covers 9 bases. From germline, CDR1 is SGHDT and CDR2 YYEEEE. V shed 0 bases, J shed 4 bases, and the junction held 5 bases outside the gene matches. The CDR3 consists of 16 residues. CDR3 loop: CASSLAGTGKNQPQHF. CDR3 coding DNA: TGTGCCAGCAGCTTGGCCGGGACAGGGAAAAATCAGCCCCAGCATTTT. Drawing the rest from reference TRBV5-6 and TRBJ1-5, the complete variable domain is DAGVTQSPTHLIKTRGQQVTLRCSPKSGHDTVSWYQQALGQGPQFIFQYYEEEERQRGNFPDRFSGHQFPNYSSELNVNALLLGDSALYLCASSLAGTGKNQPQHFGDGTRLSIL.

The chain employs TRBV5-1 and TRBJ2-7; D uncertain. The CDR3 consists of 14 residues. The ends were cut back, 4 bases at V and 5 bases at J, with 16 bases in the middle. Germline V gives CDR1 SGHRS, CDR2 YFSETQ. CDR3 DNA: TGCGCCAGCAGCCGAGACTCTCCCTCTGACGAGCAGTACTTC. Translated, it gives CASSRDSPSDEQYF.

V usage is TRBV20-1 and J usage is TRBJ2-5; D may be TRBD1 (7 bases). Trimming removed 6 bases at V and 4 bases at J, with 18 bases between. The CDR3 has 14 amino acids. The germline V gene has CDR1 DFQATT and CDR2 SNEGSKA (reference sequence). The CDR3 loop is CSARRGTGVETQYF. CDR3 DNA sequence: TGCAGTGCCCGGAGGGGTACAGGGGTAGAGACCCAGTACTTC.

Concerning this clonotype: Germline is not matched at one junction end, which may reflect a read error. The rearrangement joins TRBV7-9 to TRBJ1-1, with unresolved D. CDR3 length: 13 residues. Germline CDR1 reads SEHNR; CDR2 reads FQNEAQ (reference sequence). In nucleotides, the CDR3 is TGTGCCAGCAGCTTTCAGGAGAACACTGAAGCTCTCTTT. Translated: CASSFQENTEALF.

Notes on this clonotype: A much larger clone is a single base away; this may be a read error. V and J are TRBV29-1 and TRBJ1-1; possible D gene TRBD1, 5 bases. The CDR3 totals 13 residues. From germline, CDR1 is SQVTM and CDR2 ANQGSEA. Trimming removed 6 bases from V and 2 bases from J, with 13 bases in between. The CDR3 DNA reads as TGCAGCGTACGCGTAGACAGAAACACTGAAGCTTTCTTT. This translates into CSVRVDRNTEAFF.

The chain couples TRBV20-1 to TRBJ2-1; D is unresolved. V lost 4 bases and J lost 4, with 8 bases in between. The CDR3 loop spans 12 amino acids. From germline, CDR1 is DFQATT and CDR2 SNEGSKA (reference sequence). This CDR3 is CSATESYNEQFF. DNA for the CDR3: TGCAGTGCTACCGAGAGTTACAATGAGCAGTTCTTC.

In the case of this clonotype: The junction and the germline gene differ at one end; a read error may be behind it. This rearrangement joins TRBV3-1 to TRBJ2-7; D may be TRBD1 (5 bases). Germline V lookup: CDR1 LGHDT, CDR2 YNNKEL (reference sequence). This CDR3 is built from 13 residues. The CDR3 DNA reads TGTGCCAACAGCCCGCGACAGTCCTACGAGCAGTACTTC. This translates into CANSPRQSYEQYF.

This clonotype was seen a handful of times. This chain links TRBV29-1 with TRBJ2-2, with 12 nucleotides matching TRBD2. The V gene's germline CDR1 is SQVTM and CDR2 ANQGSEA. With 4 bases clipped from V and 4 bases from J, the junction kept 7 bases outside the gene matches. The CDR3 runs to 16 residues. The CDR3 loop is CSVAPSGRALTGELFF. The CDR3 DNA follows: TGCAGCGTTGCCCCTAGCGGGAGGGCCCTCACCGGGGAGCTGTTTTTT.

The chain links TRBV7-4 to TRBJ2-5, with D uncertain. The CDR3 runs 13 residues. The germline V and J ends were trimmed by 2 bases and 3 bases, with 7 bases remaining between them. The germline V gene encodes CDR1 SGHVT and CDR2 SQSDAQ. The CDR3 DNA sequence: TGTGCCAGCAGCTTAATGAGCGAAGAGACCCAGTACTTC. Translation gives CASSLMSEETQYF.

The genes are TRBV28 and TRBJ2-5, with TRBD2 identical over 11 bases. Germline lookup yields CDR1 MDHEN and CDR2 SYDVKM. CDR3 length: 15 amino acids. After removal of 7 bases from V and 5 bases from J, the junction contained 9 bases not matched to a gene. The CDR3 spells CASIPSTSGKETQYF. The CDR3 bases are TGTGCCAGCATTCCTTCGACTAGCGGGAAGGAGACCCAGTACTTC.

Points on this clonotype: One end of the junction varies from germline; a read error may be responsible. The V call is TRBV5-3, the J call TRBJ1-5; D not resolved. TRBV5-3 qualifies as an ORF whose function is uncertain. The CDR3 loop spans 16 amino acids. CDR3 region: CASSFQEFYSNQPQHF. CDR3 bases: TGTGCCAGCAGCTTTCAGGAGTTTTATAGCAATCAGCCCCAGCATTTT.

The gene calls are TRBV20-1 and TRBJ2-1; TRBD2 aligns across 11 bases. There are 15 residues in the CDR3. Germline V lookup: CDR1 DFQATT, CDR2 SNEGSKA (reference sequence). The CDR3 DNA sequence: TGCAGCTTAGTCACACTAGCGGGGGTTTACAATGAGCAGTTCTTC. It is translated as CSLVTLAGVYNEQFF.

The chain is built from TRBV5-1 and TRBJ2-3, with 7 bases matching TRBD2. V lost 5 bases, J lost 6 bases, and 0 bases stayed unmatched. The V gene's germline CDR1 is SGHRS and CDR2 YFSETQ. The CDR3 runs 11 residues. CDR3 sequence (DNA): TGCGCCAGCAGACTAGCGGATACGCAGTATTTT. Its protein product is CASRLADTQYF.

This clonotype showed up many times. The genes are TRBV12-3 or TRBV12-4 and TRBJ2-3, with 7 bases aligning to TRBD2. V shed 8 bases, J shed 4 bases, and the junction held 3 bases outside the gene matches. This CDR3 region has 12 residues. The CDR3 sequence is CASAGRPDTQYF. The CDR3 DNA reads TGTGCCAGCGCCGGGAGGCCAGATACGCAGTATTTT.

Many counts were recorded for this clonotype. The rearrangement joins TRBV6-2 or TRBV6-3 to TRBJ1-1, with unresolved D. The CDR3 is 15 residues long. Trimming removed 0 bases from V and 6 bases from J, with 14 bases in between. Germline-derived CDR1 and CDR2 are MNHEY and SVGEGT. Here the CDR3 reads CASSYSLGYFAEAFF. CDR3 nucleotides: TGTGCCAGCAGTTACTCGTTAGGGTACTTCGCTGAAGCTTTCTTT.